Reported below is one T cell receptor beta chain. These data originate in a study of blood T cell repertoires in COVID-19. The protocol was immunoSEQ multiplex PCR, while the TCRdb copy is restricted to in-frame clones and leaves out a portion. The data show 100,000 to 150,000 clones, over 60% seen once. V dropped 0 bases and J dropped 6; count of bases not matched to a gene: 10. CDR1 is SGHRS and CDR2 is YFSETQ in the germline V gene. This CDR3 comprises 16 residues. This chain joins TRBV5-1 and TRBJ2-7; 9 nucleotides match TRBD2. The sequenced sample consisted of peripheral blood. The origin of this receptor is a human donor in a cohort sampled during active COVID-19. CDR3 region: CASSLAFGGRAGEQYF. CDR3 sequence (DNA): TGCGCCAGCAGCTTGGCCTTTGGCGGGAGGGCCGGCGAGCAGTACTTC.